This is a list of T cell receptor beta chains from one sample in a study of control samples from healthy donors and cancer patients. Only in-frame clones appear in the TCRdb table, and some are missing; sequencing was by immunoSEQ multiplex PCR. The table records roughly 130,000 clones, around 93% of them present only once. What was sequenced was blood. These receptor sequences come from a young man in good health. Each CDR3 is given with its conserved first and last residue. A D gene is named only where the DNA matches it firmly. Size is omitted from some rows. Given values are once, few, many or a class for expanded clones.

J: TRBJ1-5; size: few; D: TRBD1; V: TRBV19; CDR3: CASRLTGSYQPQHF; DNA: TGTGCCAGTAGGCTGACAGGGAGTTATCAGCCCCAGCATTTT
J: TRBJ1-1; size: once; D: -; V: TRBV6-5; CDR3: CASSYSATAMNTEAFF; DNA: TGTGCCAGCAGTTACTCGGCAACAGCCATGAACACTGAAGCTTTCTTT
J: TRBJ1-5; size: -; D: -; V: TRBV5-1; CDR3: CASSLTADYQPQHF; DNA: TGCGCCAGCAGCTTGACGGCAGACTATCAGCCCCAGCATTTT
J: TRBJ2-3; size: -; D: -; V: TRBV4-1; CDR3: CASSQVLGTQYF; DNA: TGCGCCAGCAGCCAAGTCCTGGGGACGCAGTATTTT
J: TRBJ2-7; size: -; D: -; V: TRBV11-2; CDR3: CASSSGYEQYF; DNA: TGTGCCAGCAGCTCGGGCTACGAGCAGTACTTC
J: TRBJ2-4; size: -; D: TRBD1; V: TRBV5-1; CDR3: CASSPGDRGRLAKNIQYF; DNA: TGCGCCAGCAGCCCAGGGGACAGGGGTCGCCTGGCCAAAAACATTCAGTACTTC
J: TRBJ1-1; size: -; D: -; V: TRBV27; CDR3: CASSAPQGRGTEAFF; DNA: TGTGCCAGCAGTGCCCCTCAGGGGAGGGGCACTGAAGCTTTCTTT
J: TRBJ1-5; size: -; D: -; V: TRBV6-1; CDR3: CASSESWGGGSNQPQHF; DNA: TGTGCCAGCAGTGAATCGTGGGGCGGCGGGAGCAATCAGCCCCAGCATTTT
J: TRBJ2-1; size: -; D: TRBD2; V: TRBV3-1/TRBV3-2; CDR3: CASSQETSGAFYNEQFF; DNA: TGTGCCAGCAGCCAAGAGACCAGCGGGGCCTTCTACAATGAGCAGTTCTTC
J: TRBJ2-1; size: -; D: TRBD1; V: TRBV5-1; CDR3: CASGQGFYNEQFF; DNA: TGCGCCAGCGGACAGGGGTTCTACAATGAGCAGTTCTTC
J: TRBJ1-5; size: -; D: -; V: TRBV18; CDR3: CASSQDWNQPQHF; DNA: TGTGCCAGCTCACAGGACTGGAATCAGCCCCAGCATTTT
J: TRBJ1-5; size: -; D: -; V: TRBV6-2/TRBV6-3; CDR3: CASSYSPNQPQHF; DNA: TGTGCCAGCAGTTACTCCCCGAATCAGCCCCAGCATTTT
J: TRBJ2-5; size: -; D: TRBD2; V: TRBV19; CDR3: CASSTRLAGGIYETQYF; DNA: TGTGCCAGTAGTACCCGACTAGCGGGGGGGATATATGAGACCCAGTACTTC
J: TRBJ2-3; size: -; D: -; V: TRBV4-2; CDR3: CASSMRLVTDTQYF; DNA: TGTGCCAGCAGCATGAGACTTGTCACAGATACGCAGTATTTT
J: TRBJ1-6; size: -; D: -; V: TRBV29-1; CDR3: CSVGPRGLHF; DNA: TGCAGCGTTGGCCCGAGGGGACTCCACTTT
J: TRBJ1-3; size: -; D: TRBD1; V: TRBV5-1; CDR3: CASSIGQGRDTIYF; DNA: TGCGCCAGCAGCATCGGACAGGGAAGAGACACCATATATTTT
J: TRBJ2-1; size: few; D: TRBD1; V: TRBV25-1; CDR3: CASIPTGSSYNEQFF; DNA: TGTGCCAGCATCCCGACAGGGAGCTCCTACAATGAGCAGTTCTTC
J: TRBJ2-3; size: -; D: -; V: TRBV5-1; CDR3: CASSFGDMGTDTQYF; DNA: TGCGCCAGCAGCTTCGGGGATATGGGGACAGATACGCAGTATTTT
J: TRBJ1-6; size: -; D: TRBD1; V: TRBV7-6; CDR3: CASSSTGVASPLHF; DNA: TGTGCCAGCAGCTCGACAGGGGTGGCCTCACCCCTCCACTTT
J: TRBJ1-4; size: -; D: -; V: TRBV18; CDR3: CASSLVRDHEKLFF; DNA: TGTGCCAGCTCACTTGTCCGGGATCATGAAAAACTGTTTTTT
J: TRBJ2-1; size: -; D: -; V: TRBV27; CDR3: CASSSLASGEQFF; DNA: TGTGCCAGCAGTTCCCTAGCTTCAGGTGAGCAGTTCTTC
J: TRBJ2-6; size: few; D: -; V: TRBV4-2; CDR3: CASSQDRGAGANVLTF; DNA: TGTGCCAGCAGCCAAGACAGGGGGGCTGGGGCCAACGTCCTGACTTTC
J: TRBJ2-3; size: -; D: -; V: TRBV30; CDR3: CAWSVASPGTDTQYF; DNA: TGTGCCTGGAGTGTTGCGTCCCCCGGCACAGATACGCAGTATTTT
J: TRBJ2-5; size: -; D: TRBD2; V: TRBV14; CDR3: CASSQAKRGGPETQYF; DNA: TGTGCCAGCAGCCAAGCGAAGCGGGGGGGCCCAGAGACCCAGTACTTC
J: TRBJ1-2; size: -; D: -; V: TRBV7-9; CDR3: CASSLSRGSNYGYTF; DNA: TGTGCCAGCAGCTTATCACGGGGTTCTAACTATGGCTACACCTTC
J: TRBJ2-2; size: -; D: -; V: TRBV7-9; CDR3: CASSLNSVVPGELFF; DNA: TGTGCCAGCAGCTTAAACAGCGTGGTCCCCGGGGAGCTGTTTTTT
J: TRBJ1-2; size: -; D: -; V: TRBV12-3/TRBV12-4; CDR3: CASSLRVRRGYTF; DNA: TGTGCCAGCAGTTTAAGGGTCCGGCGGGGCTACACCTTC
J: TRBJ1-2; size: -; D: -; V: TRBV12-5; CDR3: CASGKQTDYGYTF; DNA: TGTGCTAGTGGCAAACAGACAGACTATGGCTACACCTTC
J: TRBJ1-1; size: -; D: -; V: TRBV29-1; CDR3: CSVALTGGGGTEAFF; DNA: TGCAGCGTTGCGCTAACGGGGGGCGGAGGAACTGAAGCTTTCTTT
J: TRBJ1-2; size: -; D: TRBD1; V: TRBV2; CDR3: CASSQGQGAVYGYTF; DNA: TGTGCCAGCAGCCAGGGACAGGGGGCTGTTTATGGCTACACCTTC
J: TRBJ2-1; size: -; D: TRBD1; V: TRBV6-6; CDR3: CASSYGTGENNEQFF; DNA: TGTGCCAGCAGTTACGGGACAGGGGAGAACAATGAGCAGTTCTTC
J: TRBJ2-7; size: -; D: -; V: TRBV5-1; CDR3: CASSPGPNYEQYF; DNA: TGCGCCAGCAGCCCCGGACCGAACTACGAGCAGTACTTC
J: TRBJ2-3; size: -; D: -; V: TRBV5-1; CDR3: CASSLASDRPPHTQYF; DNA: TGCGCCAGCAGCTTGGCCTCAGACAGGCCCCCTCATACGCAGTATTTT
J: TRBJ2-1; size: -; D: TRBD2; V: TRBV3-1/TRBV3-2; CDR3: CASSPRRGGGTYNEQFF; DNA: TGTGCCAGCAGCCCAAGGAGGGGCGGGGGAACCTACAATGAGCAGTTCTTC
J: TRBJ1-1; size: -; D: TRBD1; V: TRBV12-3/TRBV12-4; CDR3: CASSRDRVEAFF; DNA: TGTGCCAGCAGTAGGGACAGGGTGGAAGCTTTCTTT
J: TRBJ2-2; size: -; D: -; V: TRBV5-1; CDR3: CASSPTTGFGELFF; DNA: TGCGCCAGCAGCCCTACGACAGGTTTCGGGGAGCTGTTTTTT
J: TRBJ1-1; size: -; D: -; V: TRBV27; CDR3: CASSLTGGRVNTEAFF; DNA: TGTGCCAGCAGTTTAACTGGGGGGAGGGTTAACACTGAAGCTTTCTTT
J: TRBJ2-1; size: -; D: -; V: TRBV5-1; CDR3: CASSLSPGDNEQFF; DNA: TGCGCCAGCAGCTTGTCCCCCGGGGACAATGAGCAGTTCTTC
J: TRBJ2-5; size: once; D: -; V: TRBV15; CDR3: CATSGRTRLQETQYF; DNA: TGTGCCACCAGCGGACGGACTCGCCTCCAAGAGACCCAGTACTTC
J: TRBJ1-3; size: once; D: -; V: TRBV18; CDR3: CASSPRSGNTIYF; DNA: TGTGCCAGCTCACCACGCTCTGGAAACACCATATATTTT
J: TRBJ2-2; size: -; D: -; V: TRBV27; CDR3: CASSREPGELFF; DNA: TGTGCCAGCAGCCGAGAGCCCGGGGAGCTGTTTTTT